The present TCR beta chain was sequenced within a study of T and B cells in COVID-19 patients. The wider study: Blood was sampled from COVID-19 patients who were either actively infected or recovered. Broader study findings: Patients with COVID-19 reportedly showed strongly skewed T cell receptor beta variable and joining gene usage. Highly clonal in active COVID-19, TRB repertoires exceeded healthy-donor diversity and richness at recovery.

The V and J ends lost 0 bases and 7 bases respectively, with 10 bases between them. Germline V gene lookup returns CDR1 DFQATT and CDR2 SNEGSKA (reference sequence). The length of the CDR3 is 13 residues. TRB rearrangements were amplified by multiplex PCR with BIOMED2 TRB-A/B primers. TCRdb recomputed calls from the multiplex PCR reads with MiXCR, one row per CDR3 protein. The sample includes thousands of distinct CDR3 sequences, less than 35% of them seen just once. Details on this clonotype: Its antigen is undetermined.

From blood, roughly 240-550 ng of genomic DNA served as TRB template. The V gene is TRBV20-1, the J gene TRBJ2-1; no firm D call. The source material was blood. This receptor was taken from a human donor who had recovered from COVID-19. CDR3: CSAREWSSNEQFF. CDR3 in DNA: TGCAGTGCTAGAGAGTGGAGCTCAAATGAGCAGTTCTTC.